This T cell receptor (beta chain) was recorded in a study of T-cell reconstitution after alpha-beta-depleted transplantation in children. Study results and caveats: T-cell counts and diversity at one year post-transplant came mainly from newly produced T cells. Several patients had high TCRbeta diversity at day 60; it came from surviving recipient T cells and thymic progenitors.

This clonotype turned up a few times. Its target is not known. Germline V gene lookup returns CDR1 SEHNR and CDR2 FQNEAQ (reference sequence). The V end lost 5 bases, the J end lost 3 bases, and 14 bases lay between the germline ends. CDR3 length equals 15 residues. A TCRbeta library incorporating unique molecular identifiers was prepared. TCRdb recomputed calls from the PCR reads with MiXCR, one row per CDR3 protein. The data hold approximately 980,000 distinct CDR3 sequences, with about 29% observed a single time. The chain has TRBV7-9 and TRBJ2-1; possibly TRBD1 for D (6 bases). This TCR was recovered from a boy younger than two who had a stem cell transplant for SCID, so the T cells may come from the graft donor. The source material was PBMCs, mostly from graft donor cells, sampled 360 days after TCRalphabeta/CD19-depleted stem cell transplant. In nucleotides, the CDR3 is TGTGCCAGCAGCCCGCAGGGGCTCTACTACAATGAGCAGTTCTTC. Translating gives CASSPQGLYYNEQFF. The full variable domain, its missing parts supplied by reference TRBV7-9 and TRBJ2-1, is DTGVSQNPRHKITKRGQNVTFRCDPISEHNRLYWYRQTLGQGPEFLTYFQNEAQLEKSRLLSDRFSAERPKGSFSTLEIQRTEQGDSAMYLCASSPQGLYYNEQFFGPGTRLTVL.